The present entry profiles one T cell receptor (beta chain) with its context. The data were taken from a study of control samples from healthy donors and cancer patients. TCRdb's table, derived via immunoSEQ multiplex PCR, lists solely in-frame clones and lacks some. The sample lists around 27,000 clones, approximately 85% seen once, with 6.5% to 8.5% in the top ten. Per germline, CDR1 MNHEY and CDR2 SVGEGT. Trimming removed 2 bases at V and 4 bases at J, with 11 bases between. There are 14 residues in the CDR3. The sequenced sample was PBMCs. The chain links TRBV6-2 or TRBV6-3 to TRBJ1-1, with a possible D match to TRBD1 (5 bases). The sequence came from an older woman with head and neck cancer. The CDR3 loop reads CASSYTRDGTEAFF. CDR3 in DNA: TGTGCCAGCAGTTACACCCGGGACGGCACTGAAGCTTTCTTT.